Each of the 23 T cell receptor beta chains below was sequenced from the same sample in a study of shared clonotypes between healthy human individuals (dated by TCRdb to between 2020 and 2021). The library was obtained by the immunoSEQ multiplex PCR assay. As stored in TCRdb, this immuneACCESS dataset retains in-frame rearrangements with V and J assigned. A fraction of the clones does not appear; measured against another copy, unresolved V genes explain less than half of the discrepancy, and the remainder lacks a known reason. The sample contains some 660,000 clones, 73% of them found a single time. The ten biggest clones cover 1.5% to 2% of the sample. Sequenced sample: memory CD4+ T cells sorted from blood. This specimen's cell subset or site label, per the study, means: CD45RA-negative fraction. The receptor set was obtained from a woman in her twenties or thirties in good health.

V is TRBV2 and J is TRBJ2-1, with D possibly matching TRBD2 (6 bases). This CDR3 is 14 amino acids long. The germline CDR1 and CDR2 sequences are SNHLY and FYNNEI. V was cut by 6 bases and J by 10 bases, with 19 bases left in between. CDR3 region: CASRGDWRLGEQFF. CDR3 sequence (DNA): TGTGCCAGCAGGGGGGACTGGCGGCTCGGGGAGCAGTTCTTC.

This clone was found once. V and J are TRBV19 and TRBJ1-5, with D tentatively TRBD1 (5 bases). CDR3 length equals 16 residues. V was pared by 6 bases and J by 6 bases, with 21 bases between. From germline, CDR1 is LNHDA and CDR2 SQIVND (reference sequence). The CDR3 loop reads CASSMAGRDESQPQHF. In DNA form, the CDR3 reads TGTGCCAGTAGCATGGCGGGCAGGGATGAGTCTCAGCCCCAGCATTTT.

The CDR3 DNA reads TGTGCCAGTACCCTATGGGCGGGTACGAGCTACGAGCAGTACTTC. This gives the protein CASTLWAGTSYEQYF. The rearrangement uses TRBV28 and TRBJ2-7, with a weak D call TRBD2 (5 bases). Trimming shortened V by 9 bases and J by 3 bases, and 21 bases separated the two germline ends. CDR1 and CDR2 (germline): MDHEN, SYDVKM. The CDR3 contains 15 residues.

The chain couples TRBV28 to TRBJ1-4; D uncertain. The length of the CDR3 is 14 residues. Per germline, CDR1 MDHEN and CDR2 SYDVKM. Trimming shortened V by 6 bases and J by 7 bases, and 15 bases separated the two germline ends. CDR3 loop: CASRGARAGEKLFF. For the CDR3, the DNA is TGTGCCAGCAGAGGAGCTAGAGCCGGTGAAAAACTGTTTTTT.

This clone was counted a single time. The chain uses TRBV5-1 and TRBJ2-5; 9 bases are a match to TRBD1. The CDR3 is 16 amino acids. J was trimmed by 5 bases and V by 0 bases; bases with no gene match: 8. Germline assignment: CDR1 SGHRS and CDR2 YFSETQ. The CDR3 protein is CASSLVQGASVETQYF. Here the CDR3 DNA reads TGCGCCAGCAGCTTGGTACAGGGGGCGTCGGTGGAGACCCAGTACTTC.

The chain is built from TRBV7-3 and TRBJ2-7, with 7 bases fitting TRBD2. This CDR3 has 14 amino acids. CDR1 and CDR2 (germline): SGHTA, FQGTGA. With 5 bases clipped from V and 3 bases from J, the junction kept 7 bases outside the gene matches. As DNA, the CDR3 is TGTGCCAGCAGCCAGGGTGGGAGGGGCTACGAGCAGTACTTC. Amino acids: CASSQGGRGYEQYF. The full variable domain, rest sourced from reference TRBV7-3 and TRBJ2-7, is GAGVSQTPSNKVTEKGKYVELRCDPISGHTALYWYRQSLGQGPEFLIYFQGTGAADDSGLPNDRFFAVRPEGSVSTLKIQRTERGDSAVYLCASSQGGRGYEQYFGPGTRLTVT.

The rearrangement links TRBV28 to TRBJ2-2, with a weak D call TRBD2 (5 bases). CDR3 size: 16 residues. V dropped 7 bases and J dropped 6 bases, with 21 bases sitting between them. Germline V gene lookup returns CDR1 MDHEN and CDR2 SYDVKM. CDR3 nucleotide sequence: TGTGCCAGCACCACTAGTCCTTCCGCGTACGCCGGGGAGCTGTTTTTT. This codes for CASTTSPSAYAGELFF.

This clone showed up many times. The chain links TRBV15 to TRBJ2-7, with 7 positions matching TRBD1. Per germline, CDR1 LNHNV and CDR2 YYDKDF (reference sequence). This CDR3 has 15 amino acids. V lost 1 base to trimming and J lost 2 bases; unmatched junction nucleotides: 5. The CDR3 DNA follows: TGTGCCACCAGCAGAGGACGGGACAGTCCCTACGAGCAGTACTTC. Its protein product is CATSRGRDSPYEQYF.

This clone was seen only a few times. V is TRBV28 and J is TRBJ1-1; 8 bases map to TRBD1. V lost 2 bases and J lost 4; bases outside the gene matches: 6. Germline CDR1 is MDHEN and CDR2 is SYDVKM. The CDR3 extends over 15 amino acids. CDR3: CASSLLDRGFTEAFF. In DNA form, the CDR3 reads TGTGCCAGCAGTTTACTCGACAGGGGTTTCACTGAAGCTTTCTTT.

This clone was detected a few times. The V gene is TRBV5-1, the J gene TRBJ2-5; a possible D gene is TRBD2 (6 bases). The germline CDR1 and CDR2 sequences are SGHRS and YFSETQ. V was shortened by 5 bases and J by 1 base, with 15 bases between the two germline ends. The CDR3 has 15 amino acids. The chain's CDR3 is CASSSATSPQETQYF. The CDR3 nucleotides read TGCGCCAGCAGTTCCGCCACTAGCCCCCAAGAGACCCAGTACTTC.

This clone showed up many times. This chain connects TRBV14 to TRBJ2-3; weak D call: TRBD1 (6 bases). Germline CDR1 is SGHDN and CDR2 is FVKESK. The CDR3 runs to 13 residues. V was clipped by 4 bases and J by 4 bases, with 9 bases between them. The CDR3 region is CASSRSGADTQYF. The CDR3 DNA is TGTGCCAGCAGCCGTTCAGGGGCAGATACGCAGTATTTT.

This chain connects TRBV19 to TRBJ1-2; D is perhaps TRBD1 (5 bases). CDR1 and CDR2 (germline): LNHDA, SQIVND (reference sequence). The V and J ends lost 1 base and 7 bases respectively, with 13 bases between them. This CDR3 has 14 residues. CDR3: CASSIVAGAGGYTF. DNA of the CDR3: TGTGCCAGTAGTATAGTTGCCGGGGCTGGTGGCTACACCTTC.

This chain links TRBV20-1 with TRBJ1-1; D gene ambiguous. Looked up from germline, CDR1 is DFQATT and CDR2 is SNEGSKA (reference sequence). This CDR3 contains 11 residues. With 0 bases removed from V and 11 bases from J, the gap between germline ends came to 10 bases. In nucleotides, the CDR3 is TGCAGTGCTAGAGATAACCGAGCGGCTTTCTTT. Its protein product is CSARDNRAAFF.

This clone has ten or more counts. V usage is TRBV28 and J usage is TRBJ2-7; possibly TRBD1 for D (5 bases). Germline CDR1 is MDHEN and CDR2 is SYDVKM. The CDR3 is 13 residues long. Trimming left V 6 bases short and J 2 bases short, with 11 bases between. CDR3 DNA: TGTGCCAGCAGGGGTAAGGGGCCCTACGAGCAGTACTTC. It codes for CASRGKGPYEQYF.

This chain uses TRBV12-5 with TRBJ2-5; 8 bases are shared with TRBD2. This CDR3 contains 16 residues. Germline V gives CDR1 LGHNT, CDR2 FRNRAP. J lost 5 bases, V lost 4 bases, and 12 bases had no gene match. The CDR3 DNA is TGTGCTAGTGGTTCCGGGGGAAGCGGGAGCGGGGAGACCCAGTACTTC. Its translation is CASGSGGSGSGETQYF.

This clone was picked up a small number of times. The rearrangement uses TRBV6-1 and TRBJ1-4, with D unresolved. This CDR3 is 14 amino acids long. The V gene lost 2 bases and the J gene lost 8 bases, with 12 bases spanning the gap. From germline, CDR1 is MNHNS and CDR2 SASEGT. Here the CDR3 reads CASSESGIGEKLFF. The CDR3 nucleotides are TGTGCCAGCAGTGAAAGCGGTATTGGAGAAAAACTGTTTTTT.

The chain combines TRBV6-6 with TRBJ2-7; tentatively, D is TRBD2 (6 bases). The CDR3 spans 15 residues. With 5 bases removed from V and 2 bases from J, the gap between germline ends came to 16 bases. Looked up from germline, CDR1 is MNHNY and CDR2 is SVGAGI (reference sequence). DNA for the CDR3: TGTGCCAGCAGTGGCGCTCGGACGGGGGCCTACGAGCAGTACTTC. Translation: CASSGARTGAYEQYF.

The gene calls are TRBV7-2 and TRBJ2-1, with 8 bases lining up with TRBD2. Trimming at V came to 5 bases and at J to 2 bases, leaving 11 bases not matched to a gene. The V gene's germline CDR1 is SGHTA and CDR2 FQGNSA. There are 17 residues in the CDR3. CDR3 nucleotides: TGTGCCAGCAGCCTCCTAGCGGGCTTAAACCCCTACAATGAGCAGTTCTTC. Amino acids: CASSLLAGLNPYNEQFF. The variable domain in full, with the rest retrieved from reference TRBV7-2 and TRBJ2-1, is GAGVSQSPSNKVTEKGKDVELRCDPISGHTALYWYRQSLGQGLEFLIYFQGNSAPDKSGLPSDRFSAERTGGSVSTLTIQRTQQEDSAVYLCASSLLAGLNPYNEQFFGPGTRLTVL.

The chain employs TRBV30 and TRBJ1-1; D call uncertain. The CDR3 spans 11 residues. Trimming took 3 bases from V and 4 from J, leaving 6 bases between them. Per the germline V gene, CDR1 is GTSNPN and CDR2 is SVGIG (reference sequence). CDR3 protein: CAWSPGTEAFF. As DNA, the CDR3 is TGTGCCTGGAGCCCCGGCACTGAAGCTTTCTTT. Full variable domain (remainder filled in from reference TRBV30 and TRBJ1-1): SQTIHQWPATLVQPVGSPLSLECTVEGTSNPNLYWYRQAAGRGLQLLFYSVGIGQISSEVPQNLSASRPQDRQFILSSKKLLLSDSGFYLCAWSPGTEAFFGQGTRLTVV.

V usage is TRBV19 and J usage is TRBJ1-1; a weak D match, TRBD1 (5 bases). CDR1 and CDR2 from the germline V gene are LNHDA and SQIVND (reference sequence). The CDR3 loop spans 13 amino acids. The V end was cut by 8 bases, the J end by 4 bases, with 14 bases between. CDR3 region: CASAKGGATEAFF. The CDR3 DNA sequence: TGTGCCAGTGCGAAGGGAGGGGCCACTGAAGCTTTCTTT.

The sample holds a few counts of this clone. The chain couples TRBV5-5 to TRBJ2-2; tentative D call: TRBD1 (5 bases). Germline CDR1 is SGHKS and CDR2 is YYEKEE (reference sequence). V lost 1 base and J 5 bases, leaving 12 bases between the germline ends. This CDR3 has 15 residues. The CDR3 sequence: CASSLRGGQTGELFF. The DNA for the CDR3 is TGTGCCAGCAGCTTGAGGGGCGGCCAGACCGGGGAGCTGTTTTTT.

The gene calls are TRBV4-1 and TRBJ1-5; D remains unclear. This CDR3 comprises 14 residues. Germline V gives CDR1 MGHRA, CDR2 YSYEKL. Trimming left V 8 bases short and J 0 bases short, with 11 bases between. The CDR3 bases are TGCGCCAGCCAGTCGGTTTATAGCAATCAGCCCCAGCATTTT. The encoded protein is CASQSVYSNQPQHF.

With regard to this clone: A far bigger clonotype differs at one base, so this is likely a read error. The chain carries TRBV6-1 and TRBJ1-2; TRBD1 matches at 7 bases. The germline CDR1 and CDR2 sequences are MNHNS and SASEGT. The CDR3 contains 14 residues. With V trimmed by 4 bases and J by 1 base, 3 bases remained unmatched. The CDR3 DNA reads TGTGCCAGCAGTGGACAGGGTAATAACTATGGCTACACCTTC. It encodes CASSGQGNNYGYTF.